The entry that follows covers one TCR beta chain sequence. This clone was detected only a few times. The antigen it recognizes is unknown. Base qualities are missing; no much larger clone stands one base away. No patient had received any treatment before thyroid surgery. Using T-cell receptor beta sequencing, the researchers looked back retrospectively at clinical samples from patients, gathered between about 2012 and 2018. This specimen comes from a study of metastatic and nonmetastatic thyroid tumors (TCRdb year 2020). A note on the overall study: Repertoires from peripheral blood and from tumor or nodule tissue samples of malignant and benign thyroid patients were compared. The research as a whole found: In both blood and tumor samples, TCR beta diversity was reported to be significantly higher in malignant tumors than in benign nodules.

Library construction relied on PCR. For sequencing, an Illumina HiSeq 4000 was employed. High-throughput sequencing was used to profile the TCR beta-chain CDR3 region of every patient. Per the original workflow: CDR3 differences across clinicopathological groups were used to build a classifier for discriminating distant-metastatic papillary thyroid cancer patients. The Shannon index was used to assess repertoire diversity, and the Morisita-Horn index was used to assess tumor-blood repertoire similarity. The raw public reads went through TCRdb reprocessing: fastp at Q25, MiXCR clone calling, in-frame beta chains kept. The V and J calls and clone size come from TCRdb's table, not from the authors' own analysis. Here the sample has fewer than 50,000 clones; roughly 16% occur a single time. The ten largest make up 20% to 25% of the sample. Material for sequencing was blood. This clonotype was sampled from a female donor with papillary thyroid cancer or a benign thyroid nodule (not recorded which). Some clones in this sample may be carry-over from other donors' samples.

The DNA sequence is as follows: TGTGCCAGCAGTCTAACAGGGACCAGGGCCAGACTCTATGGCTACACCTTC. Its protein product is CASSLTGTRARLYGYTF. The rearranged segments are TRBV12-3 or TRBV12-4 and TRBJ1-2; the D gene is perhaps TRBD1, on 6 matching bases. The CDR3 covers 17 residues, taking in both the cysteine and the phenylalanine. Of the read, only the CDR3 DNA is kept; its 51 bases are in frame from base 1. V is clipped by 5 bases and J by 4 bases, and the sequence between their germline boundaries is 23 bases long.